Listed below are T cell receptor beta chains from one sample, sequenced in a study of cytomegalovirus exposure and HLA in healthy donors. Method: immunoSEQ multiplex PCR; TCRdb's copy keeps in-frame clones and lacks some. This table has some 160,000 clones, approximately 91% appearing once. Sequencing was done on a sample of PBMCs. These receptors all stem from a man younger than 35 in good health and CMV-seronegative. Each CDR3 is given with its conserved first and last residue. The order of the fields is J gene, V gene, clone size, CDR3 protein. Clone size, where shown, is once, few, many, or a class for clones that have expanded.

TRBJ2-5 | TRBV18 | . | CASSRSRKEETQYF
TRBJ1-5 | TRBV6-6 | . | CASSLTGGSTQPQHF
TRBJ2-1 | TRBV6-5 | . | CASSDGGAYNEQFF
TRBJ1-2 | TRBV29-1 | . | CSVEEGAGEYGYTF
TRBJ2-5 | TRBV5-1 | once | CASSSGQGPARETQYF
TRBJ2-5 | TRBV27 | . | CASSLSQAKETQYF
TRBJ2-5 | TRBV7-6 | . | CASSLRVQETQYF
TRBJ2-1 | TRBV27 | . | CASSLTLGSQGVPPTLYNEQFF
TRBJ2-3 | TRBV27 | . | CASSLAAPTDTQYF
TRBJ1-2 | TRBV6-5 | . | CAIASRVGTGSYTF
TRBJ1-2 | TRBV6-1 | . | CASTQVNYGYTF
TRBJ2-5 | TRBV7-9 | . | CASSFVSGVAGVLQETQYF
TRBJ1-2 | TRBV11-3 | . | CASSFPGRSGYTF
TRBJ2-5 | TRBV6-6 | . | CASSSTPSLETQYF
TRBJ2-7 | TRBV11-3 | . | CASSLEWTGRHEQYF
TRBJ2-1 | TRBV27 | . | CASSDNLGEEQFF
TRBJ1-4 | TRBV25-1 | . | CASSDTPMNEKLFF
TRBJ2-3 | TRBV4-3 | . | CASSRAGTSGRRGTQYF
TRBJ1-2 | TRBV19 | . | CASSPEWGTGYGYTF